This is a list of T cell receptor beta chains from one sample in a study of OX40 agonist ivuxolimab in advanced cancers. TCRdb's table, derived via immunoSEQ multiplex PCR, lists solely in-frame clones and lacks some. The sample lists fewer than 80,000 clones, approximately 86% occurring once. This sample comprised CD4+ or CD8+ T cells sorted from blood, obtained in a trial of the OX40 agonist ivuxolimab. These receptors were taken from an adult with an advanced solid tumor such as melanoma, head and neck, liver or kidney cancer. Both conserved end residues are part of each CDR3. The D gene is left open where the match is weak. Size is omitted from some rows. Given values are once, few, many or a class for expanded clones.

CDR3nt	CDR3aa	d_gene	abundance	v_gene	j_gene
TGTGCCAGCAGACAGGGATTAAACACTGAAGCTTTCTTT	CASRQGLNTEAFF	.	.	TRBV6-6	TRBJ1-1
TGTGCCAGCGGGGATAACAGGGGTGGGGAGCAGTTCTTC	CASGDNRGGEQFF	TRBD1	.	TRBV6-5	TRBJ2-1
TGTGCCAGCAGCTTAGTGGGGAGGGGAACTAATCAGCCCCAGCATTTT	CASSLVGRGTNQPQHF	.	.	TRBV7-2	TRBJ1-5
TGTGCCAGCAGCTTAGAAGCAGCCTATCAGCCCCAGCATTTT	CASSLEAAYQPQHF	.	.	TRBV7-9	TRBJ1-5
TGTGCCTGGGGCGCCCGGGCCGAGCAGTACTTC	CAWGARAEQYF	.	.	TRBV30	TRBJ2-7
TGTGCCAGTAGTAACCGACTTCAGAACACCGGGGAGCTGTTTTTT	CASSNRLQNTGELFF	.	.	TRBV19	TRBJ2-2
TGTGCCAGCACCTCAAAGGGGGGGTCCCCTATCTACGAGCAGTACTTC	CASTSKGGSPIYEQYF	.	.	TRBV11-2	TRBJ2-7
TGTGCCAGCAGCCGTAGCGGGGACGGGCAAGAGACCCAGTACTTC	CASSRSGDGQETQYF	TRBD2	.	TRBV7-6	TRBJ2-5
TGTGCCAGCAGCTTAGAAATCTACGAGCAGTACTTC	CASSLEIYEQYF	.	.	TRBV11-2	TRBJ2-7
TGTGCCAGTAGTATAGGGGGGGACGGAGCCTACGAGCAGTACTTC	CASSIGGDGAYEQYF	.	.	TRBV19	TRBJ2-7
TGCAGCGTAGACAGGTTAGGAGAGACCCAGTACTTC	CSVDRLGETQYF	.	.	TRBV29-1	TRBJ2-5
TGTGCCTGGAGTAACCCCGGCGGGGCGCAGTATTTT	CAWSNPGGAQYF	.	few	TRBV30	TRBJ2-3
TGTGCCACGTGGACAGGGTATGGCTACACCTTC	CATWTGYGYTF	TRBD1	once	TRBV28	TRBJ1-2
TGTGCCAGCAGCGGGACAGGGGATTACTATGGCTACACCTTC	CASSGTGDYYGYTF	TRBD1	.	TRBV6-1	TRBJ1-2
TGTGCCAGCTCACCAGCGACAGGGTCTGGAAACACTGAAGCTTTCTTT	CASSPATGSGNTEAFF	TRBD1	once	TRBV18	TRBJ1-1
TGTGCCAGCAGCTTAGGCACGATGGGGGGCGGAGGCAGCTCCTACGAGCAGTACTTC	CASSLGTMGGGGSSYEQYF	.	.	TRBV7-8	TRBJ2-7
TGTGCCAGCAGCTTGGTTGGGACAACGAACACTGAAGCTTTCTTT	CASSLVGTTNTEAFF	.	few	TRBV5-4	TRBJ1-1
TGCGCCAGCAGCCGGTGGTCCGGACAGGGGGCCCACTCTGGAAACACCATATATTTT	CASSRWSGQGAHSGNTIYF	TRBD1	.	TRBV5-1	TRBJ1-3
TGTGCCAGCACCCTCGAGGTTCTAGCGGGAGTTGGCGGGGAGCTGTTTTTT	CASTLEVLAGVGGELFF	TRBD2	.	TRBV7-9	TRBJ2-2
TGTGCCAGCCGATCCGGGACTATCATGAACACCGGGGAGCTGTTTTTT	CASRSGTIMNTGELFF	TRBD2	.	TRBV28	TRBJ2-2
TGTGCCAGCAGCTTGGTAGTGGCAGAGACCCAGTACTTC	CASSLVVAETQYF	.	.	TRBV5-4	TRBJ2-5
TGTGCCAGCAGCTGGGGGGGAATTAACACTGAAGCTTTCTTT	CASSWGGINTEAFF	.	.	TRBV7-2	TRBJ1-1
TGTGCCAGCAGCCAACAGTATTATGGCTACACCTTC	CASSQQYYGYTF	.	.	TRBV14	TRBJ1-2
TGTGCCAGCAGAGGAGGCGGAACCATCGAGCAGTACTTC	CASRGGGTIEQYF	.	once	TRBV2	TRBJ2-7
TGTGCCAGTAGTCCCCGGACAGGGGGCTCCTACAATGAGCAGTTCTTC	CASSPRTGGSYNEQFF	TRBD1	.	TRBV19	TRBJ2-1
TGTGCCAGCAGCGAGACCCGAGCCTATGGCTACACCTTC	CASSETRAYGYTF	.	few	TRBV7-8	TRBJ1-2
TGTGCCAGCAGTTGGGGGGATGGTGAAAAACTGTTTTTT	CASSWGDGEKLFF	.	.	TRBV6-5	TRBJ1-4